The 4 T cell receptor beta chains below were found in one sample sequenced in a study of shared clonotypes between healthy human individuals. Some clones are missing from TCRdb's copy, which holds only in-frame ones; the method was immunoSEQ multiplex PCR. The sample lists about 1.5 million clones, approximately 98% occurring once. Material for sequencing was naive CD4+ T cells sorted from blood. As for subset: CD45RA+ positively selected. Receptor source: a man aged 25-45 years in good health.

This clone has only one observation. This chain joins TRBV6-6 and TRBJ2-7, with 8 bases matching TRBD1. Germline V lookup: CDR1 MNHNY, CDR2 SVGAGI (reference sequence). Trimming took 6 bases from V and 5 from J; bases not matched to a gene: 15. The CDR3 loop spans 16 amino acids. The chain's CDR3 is CASSPGPGQVNDEQYF. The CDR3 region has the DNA TGTGCCAGCAGCCCCGGACCGGGACAGGTAAACGACGAGCAGTACTTC.

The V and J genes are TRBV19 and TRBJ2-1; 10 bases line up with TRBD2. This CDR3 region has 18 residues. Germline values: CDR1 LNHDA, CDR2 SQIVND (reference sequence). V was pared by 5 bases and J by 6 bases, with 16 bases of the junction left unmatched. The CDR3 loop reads CASSWGLASSLRLNEQFF. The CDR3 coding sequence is TGTGCCAGTAGTTGGGGACTAGCGTCCTCCCTACGACTCAATGAGCAGTTCTTC.

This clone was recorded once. This chain's CDR3 is CASSPGSGPSYEQYF. The CDR3 bases are TGTGCCAGCAGCCCGGGCTCAGGGCCCTCCTACGAGCAGTACTTC. The rearrangement links TRBV7-3 to TRBJ2-7, with a weak D call TRBD1 (5 bases). Trimming pared 5 bases from V and 0 bases from J, leaving 14 bases between. This CDR3 has 15 amino acids. The germline V gene has CDR1 SGHTA and CDR2 FQGTGA.

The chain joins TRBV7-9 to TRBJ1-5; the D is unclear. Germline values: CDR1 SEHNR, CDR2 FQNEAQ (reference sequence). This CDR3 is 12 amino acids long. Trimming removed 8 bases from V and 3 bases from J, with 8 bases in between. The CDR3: CASCVANQPQHF. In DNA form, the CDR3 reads TGTGCCAGCTGTGTCGCCAATCAGCCCCAGCATTTT.